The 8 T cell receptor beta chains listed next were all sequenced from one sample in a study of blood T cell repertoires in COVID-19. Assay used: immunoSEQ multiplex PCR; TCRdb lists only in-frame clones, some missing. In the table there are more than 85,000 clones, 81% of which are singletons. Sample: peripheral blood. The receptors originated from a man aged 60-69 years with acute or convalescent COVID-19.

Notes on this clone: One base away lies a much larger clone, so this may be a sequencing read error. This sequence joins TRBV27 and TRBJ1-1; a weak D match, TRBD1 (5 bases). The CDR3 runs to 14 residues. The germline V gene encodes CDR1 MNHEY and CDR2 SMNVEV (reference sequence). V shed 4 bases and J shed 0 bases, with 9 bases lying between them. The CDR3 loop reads CASSYGGVNTEAFF. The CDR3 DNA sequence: TGTGCCAGCAGTTACGGGGGGGTGAACACTGAAGCTTTCTTT.

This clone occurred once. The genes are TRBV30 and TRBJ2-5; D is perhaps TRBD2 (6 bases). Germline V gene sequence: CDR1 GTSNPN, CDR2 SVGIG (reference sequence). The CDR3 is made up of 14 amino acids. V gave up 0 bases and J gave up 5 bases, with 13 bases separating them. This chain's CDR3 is CAWSVRAGRETQYF. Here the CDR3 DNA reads TGTGCCTGGAGTGTACGGGCAGGGAGGGAGACCCAGTACTTC.

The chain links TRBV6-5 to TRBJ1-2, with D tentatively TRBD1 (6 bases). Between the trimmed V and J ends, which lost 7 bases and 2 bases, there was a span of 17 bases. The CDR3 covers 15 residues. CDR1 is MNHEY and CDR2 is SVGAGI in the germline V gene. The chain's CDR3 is CASNPGRGGNYGYTF. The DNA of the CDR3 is TGTGCCAGCAACCCTGGGAGGGGGGGGAACTATGGCTACACCTTC.

The CDR3 DNA follows: TGTGCCAGCAGCTTACCACTAGTGTCTGGAAACACCATATATTTT. Protein product: CASSLPLVSGNTIYF. The V gene is TRBV11-2, the J gene TRBJ1-3; the D is unclear. Per the germline V gene, CDR1 is SGHAT and CDR2 is FQNNGV. V was shortened by 2 bases and J by 1 base, with 9 bases between the two germline ends. The CDR3 has 15 residues.

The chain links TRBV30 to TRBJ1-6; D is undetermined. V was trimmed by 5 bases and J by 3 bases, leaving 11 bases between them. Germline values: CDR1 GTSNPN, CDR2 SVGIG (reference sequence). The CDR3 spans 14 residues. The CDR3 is CAWHSKIYNSPLHF. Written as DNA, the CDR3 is TGTGCCTGGCACAGTAAAATCTATAATTCACCCCTCCACTTT.

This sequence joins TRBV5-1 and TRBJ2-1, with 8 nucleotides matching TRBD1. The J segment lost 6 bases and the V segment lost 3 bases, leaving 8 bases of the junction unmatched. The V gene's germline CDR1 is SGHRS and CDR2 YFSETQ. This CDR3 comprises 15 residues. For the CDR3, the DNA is TGCGCCAGCAGCTACGGACAGGGTATTTCCAATGAGCAGTTCTTC. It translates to CASSYGQGISNEQFF.

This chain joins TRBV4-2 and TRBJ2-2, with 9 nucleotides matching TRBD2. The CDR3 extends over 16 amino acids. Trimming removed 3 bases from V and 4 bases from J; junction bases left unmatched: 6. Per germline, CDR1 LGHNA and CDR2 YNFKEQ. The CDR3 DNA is TGTGCCAGCAGCCAGGGGCGGGAGGGCGGCACCGGGGAGCTGTTTTTT. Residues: CASSQGREGGTGELFF.

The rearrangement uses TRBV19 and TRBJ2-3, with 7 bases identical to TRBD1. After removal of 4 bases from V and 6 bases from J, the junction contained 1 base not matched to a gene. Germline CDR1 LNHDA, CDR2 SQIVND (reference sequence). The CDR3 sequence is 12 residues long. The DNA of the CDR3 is TGTGCCAGTAGTACACAGGGGGATACGCAGTATTTT. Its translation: CASSTQGDTQYF.